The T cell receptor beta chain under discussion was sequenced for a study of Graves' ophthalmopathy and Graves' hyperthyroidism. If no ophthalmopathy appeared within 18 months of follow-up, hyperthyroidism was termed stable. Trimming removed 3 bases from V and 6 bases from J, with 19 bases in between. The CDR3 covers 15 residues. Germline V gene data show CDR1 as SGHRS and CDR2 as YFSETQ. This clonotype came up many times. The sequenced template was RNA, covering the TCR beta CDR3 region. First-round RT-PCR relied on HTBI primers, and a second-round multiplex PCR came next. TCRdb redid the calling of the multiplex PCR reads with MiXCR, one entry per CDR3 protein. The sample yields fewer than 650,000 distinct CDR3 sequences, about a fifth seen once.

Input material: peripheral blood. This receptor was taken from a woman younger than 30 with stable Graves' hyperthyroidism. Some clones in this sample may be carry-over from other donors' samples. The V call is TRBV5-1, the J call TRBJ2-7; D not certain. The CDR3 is CASSSSMEYVGEQYF. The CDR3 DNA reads TGCGCCAGCAGCTCCTCCATGGAGTACGTGGGCGAGCAGTACTTC.